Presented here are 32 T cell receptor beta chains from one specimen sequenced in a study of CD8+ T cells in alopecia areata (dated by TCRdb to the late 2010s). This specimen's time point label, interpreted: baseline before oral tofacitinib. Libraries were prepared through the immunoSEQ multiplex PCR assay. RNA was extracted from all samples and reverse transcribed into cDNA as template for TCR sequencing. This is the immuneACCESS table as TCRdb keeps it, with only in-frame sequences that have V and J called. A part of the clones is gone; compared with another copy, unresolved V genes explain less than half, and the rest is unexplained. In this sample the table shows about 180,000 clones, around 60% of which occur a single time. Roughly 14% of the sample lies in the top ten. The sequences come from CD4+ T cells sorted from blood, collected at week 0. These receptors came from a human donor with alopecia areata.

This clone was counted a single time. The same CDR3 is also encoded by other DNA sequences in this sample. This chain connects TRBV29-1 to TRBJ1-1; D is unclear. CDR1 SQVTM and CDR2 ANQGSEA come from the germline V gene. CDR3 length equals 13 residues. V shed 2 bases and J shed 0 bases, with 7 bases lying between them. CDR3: CSVERRLNTEAFF. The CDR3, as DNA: TGCAGCGTTGAACGGCGGTTGAACACTGAAGCTTTCTTT.

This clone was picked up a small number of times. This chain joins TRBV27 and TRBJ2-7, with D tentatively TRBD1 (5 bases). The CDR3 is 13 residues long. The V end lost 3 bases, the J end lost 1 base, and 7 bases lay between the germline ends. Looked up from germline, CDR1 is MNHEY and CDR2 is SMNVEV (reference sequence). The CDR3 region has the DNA TGTGCCAGCAGTTTGGACAAATCCTACGAGCAGTACTTC. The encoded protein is CASSLDKSYEQYF.

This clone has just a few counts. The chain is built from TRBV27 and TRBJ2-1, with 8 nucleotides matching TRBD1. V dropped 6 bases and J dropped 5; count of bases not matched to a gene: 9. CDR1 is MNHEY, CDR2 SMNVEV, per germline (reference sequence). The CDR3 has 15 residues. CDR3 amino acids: CASRPDRAPNNEQFF. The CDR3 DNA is TGTGCCAGCAGACCGGACAGGGCTCCCAACAATGAGCAGTTCTTC.

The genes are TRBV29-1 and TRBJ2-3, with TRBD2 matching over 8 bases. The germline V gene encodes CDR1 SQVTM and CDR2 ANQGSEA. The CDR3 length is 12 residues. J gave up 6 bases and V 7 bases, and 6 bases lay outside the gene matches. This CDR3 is CSAGGGLDTQYF. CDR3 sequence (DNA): TGCAGCGCGGGCGGGGGGCTCGATACGCAGTATTTT.

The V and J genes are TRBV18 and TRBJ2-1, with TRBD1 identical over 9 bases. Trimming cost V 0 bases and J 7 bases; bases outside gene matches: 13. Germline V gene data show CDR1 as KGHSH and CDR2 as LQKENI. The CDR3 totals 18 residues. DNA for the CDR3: TGTGCCAGCTCACCACCTTCGCCCCGAGACAGGGGGGTTAATGAGCAGTTCTTC. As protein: CASSPPSPRDRGVNEQFF.

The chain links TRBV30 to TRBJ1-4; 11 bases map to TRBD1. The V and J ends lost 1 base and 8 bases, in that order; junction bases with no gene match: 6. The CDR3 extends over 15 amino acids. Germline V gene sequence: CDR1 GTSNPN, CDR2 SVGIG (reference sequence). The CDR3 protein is CAWSAGQGAREKLFF. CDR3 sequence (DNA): TGTGCCTGGAGTGCCGGACAGGGGGCACGAGAAAAACTGTTTTTT.

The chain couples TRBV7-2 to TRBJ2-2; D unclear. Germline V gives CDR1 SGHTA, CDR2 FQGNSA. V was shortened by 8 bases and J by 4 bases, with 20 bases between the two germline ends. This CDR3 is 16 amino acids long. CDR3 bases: TGTGCCAGCTCCCCTCGAGCCAGAAAGCGCACCGGGGAGCTGTTTTTT. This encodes CASSPRARKRTGELFF.

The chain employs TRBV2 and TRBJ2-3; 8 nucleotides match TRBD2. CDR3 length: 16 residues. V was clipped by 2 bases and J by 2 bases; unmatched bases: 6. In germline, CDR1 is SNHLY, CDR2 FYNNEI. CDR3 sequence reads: CASSELAGSFTDTQYF. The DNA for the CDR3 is TGTGCCAGCAGTGAACTAGCGGGTTCCTTCACAGATACGCAGTATTTT.

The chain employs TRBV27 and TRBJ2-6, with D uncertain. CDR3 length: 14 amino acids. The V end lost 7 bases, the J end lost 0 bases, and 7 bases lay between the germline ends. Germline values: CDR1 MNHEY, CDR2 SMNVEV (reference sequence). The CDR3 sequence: CASTSGSGANVLTF. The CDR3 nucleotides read TGTGCCAGCACCTCGGGCTCTGGGGCCAACGTCCTGACTTTC.

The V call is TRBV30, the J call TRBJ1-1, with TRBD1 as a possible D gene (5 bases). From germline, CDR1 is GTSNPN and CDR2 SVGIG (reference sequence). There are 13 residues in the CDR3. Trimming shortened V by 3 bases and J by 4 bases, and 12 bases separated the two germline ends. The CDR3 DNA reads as TGTGCCTGGAGCCCAGGGCCGGGCACTGAAGCTTTCTTT. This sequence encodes CAWSPGPGTEAFF.

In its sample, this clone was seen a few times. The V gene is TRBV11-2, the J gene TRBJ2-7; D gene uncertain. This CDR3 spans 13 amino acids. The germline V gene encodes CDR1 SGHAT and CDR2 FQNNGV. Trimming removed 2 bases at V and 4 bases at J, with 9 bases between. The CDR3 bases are TGTGCCAGCAGCTTATTGCAATCATACGAGCAGTACTTC. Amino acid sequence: CASSLLQSYEQYF.

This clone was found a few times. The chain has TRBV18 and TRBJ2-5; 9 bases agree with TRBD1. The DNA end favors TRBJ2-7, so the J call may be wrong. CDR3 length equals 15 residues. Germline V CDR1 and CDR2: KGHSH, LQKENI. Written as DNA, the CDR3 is TGTGCCAGCTCACCAAACTCGGGACAGGGTAACGAGCAGTACTTC. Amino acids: CASSPNSGQGNEQYF.

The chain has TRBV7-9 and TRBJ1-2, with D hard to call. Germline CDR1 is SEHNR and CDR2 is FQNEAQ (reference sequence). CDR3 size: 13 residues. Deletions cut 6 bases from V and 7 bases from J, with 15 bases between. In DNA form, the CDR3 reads TGTGCCAGCAGTCTAGAGAGGACGTTTGGCTACACCTTC. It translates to CASSLERTFGYTF.

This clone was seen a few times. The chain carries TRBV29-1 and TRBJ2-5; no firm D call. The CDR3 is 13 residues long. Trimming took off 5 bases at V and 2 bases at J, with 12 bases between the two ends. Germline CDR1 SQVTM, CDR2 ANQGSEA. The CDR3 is CSVMVHPQETQYF. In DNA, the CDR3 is TGCAGCGTTATGGTGCACCCTCAAGAGACCCAGTACTTC.

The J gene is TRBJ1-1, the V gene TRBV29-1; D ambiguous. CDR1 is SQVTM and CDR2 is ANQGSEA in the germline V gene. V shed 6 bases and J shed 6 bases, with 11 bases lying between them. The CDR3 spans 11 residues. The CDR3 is CSVERPAEAFF. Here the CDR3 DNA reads TGCAGCGTGGAAAGGCCAGCTGAAGCTTTCTTT. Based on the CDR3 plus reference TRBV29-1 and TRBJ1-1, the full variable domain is SAVISQKPSRDICQRGTSLTIQCQVDSQVTMMFWYRQQPGQSLTLIATANQGSEATYESGFVIDKFPISRPNLTFSTLTVSNMSPEDSSIYLCSVERPAEAFFGQGTRLTVV.

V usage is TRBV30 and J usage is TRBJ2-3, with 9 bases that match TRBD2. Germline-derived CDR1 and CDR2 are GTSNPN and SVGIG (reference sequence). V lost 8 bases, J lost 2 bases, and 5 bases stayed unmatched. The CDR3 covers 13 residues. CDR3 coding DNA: TGTGCCAGCGGGGGGCCAAACACAGATACGCAGTATTTT. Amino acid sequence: CASGGPNTDTQYF.

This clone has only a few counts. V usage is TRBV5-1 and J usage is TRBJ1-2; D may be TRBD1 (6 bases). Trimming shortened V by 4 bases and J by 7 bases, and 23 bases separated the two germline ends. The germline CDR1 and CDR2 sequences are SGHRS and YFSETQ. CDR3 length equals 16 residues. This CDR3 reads CASSDTDRTMNPGYTF. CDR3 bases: TGCGCCAGCAGCGACACGGACAGAACTATGAATCCTGGCTACACCTTC. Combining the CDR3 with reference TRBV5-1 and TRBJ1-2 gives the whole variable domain KAGVTQTPRYLIKTRGQQVTLSCSPISGHRSVSWYQQTPGQGLQFLFEYFSETQRNKGNFPGRFSGRQFSNSRSEMNVSTLELGDSALYLCASSDTDRTMNPGYTFGSGTRLTVV.

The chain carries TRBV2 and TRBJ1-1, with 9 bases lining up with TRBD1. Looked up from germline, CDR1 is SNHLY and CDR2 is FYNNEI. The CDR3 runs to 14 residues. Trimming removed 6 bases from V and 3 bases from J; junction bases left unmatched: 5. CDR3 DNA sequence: TGTGCCAGCAGGGATGGACAGGGGTACACTGAAGCTTTCTTT. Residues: CASRDGQGYTEAFF. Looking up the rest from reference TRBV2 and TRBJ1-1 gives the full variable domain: EPEVTQTPSHQVTQMGQEVILRCVPISNHLYFYWYRQILGQKVEFLVSFYNNEISEKSEIFDDQFSVERPDGSNFTLKIRSTKLEDSAMYFCASRDGQGYTEAFFGQGTRLTVV.

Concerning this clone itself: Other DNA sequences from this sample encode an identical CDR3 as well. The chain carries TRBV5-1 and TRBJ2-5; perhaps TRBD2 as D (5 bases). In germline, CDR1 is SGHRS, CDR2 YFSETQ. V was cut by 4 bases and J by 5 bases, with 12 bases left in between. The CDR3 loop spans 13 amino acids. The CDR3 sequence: CASSLAPGETQYF. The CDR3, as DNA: TGCGCCAGCAGCCTAGCCCCCGGGGAGACCCAGTACTTC.

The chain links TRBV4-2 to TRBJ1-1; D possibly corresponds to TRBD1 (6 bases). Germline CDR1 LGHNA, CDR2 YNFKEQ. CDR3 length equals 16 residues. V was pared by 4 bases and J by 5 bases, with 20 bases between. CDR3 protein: CASSLFSGQGKTEAFF. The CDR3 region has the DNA TGTGCCAGCAGCCTATTTAGTGGGCAGGGGAAGACTGAAGCTTTCTTT.

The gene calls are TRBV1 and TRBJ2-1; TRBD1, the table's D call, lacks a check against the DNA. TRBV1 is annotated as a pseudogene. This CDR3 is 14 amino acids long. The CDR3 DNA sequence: TGCACCAGCAGCCCTGACAGGGACTACAATGAGCAGTTCTTC. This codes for CTSSPDRDYNEQFF.

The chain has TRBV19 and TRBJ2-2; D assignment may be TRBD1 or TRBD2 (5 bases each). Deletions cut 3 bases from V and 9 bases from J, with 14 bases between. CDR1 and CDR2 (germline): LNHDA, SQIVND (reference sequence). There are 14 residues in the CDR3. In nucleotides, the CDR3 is TGTGCCAGTAGTATTTCTTGGGGGAGACGGGAGCTGTTTTTT. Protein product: CASSISWGRRELFF.

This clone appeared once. The chain's CDR3 is CASSSDGSEQYF. The DNA for the CDR3 is TGTGCCAGCAGTTCGGACGGGTCGGAGCAGTACTTC. V is TRBV2 and J is TRBJ2-7; D not resolved. This CDR3 region has 12 residues. Trimming took 5 bases from V and 7 from J, leaving 12 bases between them. Per germline, CDR1 SNHLY and CDR2 FYNNEI.

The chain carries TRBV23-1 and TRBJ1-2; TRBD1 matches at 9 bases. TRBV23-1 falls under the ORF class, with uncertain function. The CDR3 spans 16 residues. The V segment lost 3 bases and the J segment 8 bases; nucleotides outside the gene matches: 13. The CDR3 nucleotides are TGCGCCAGCAGTCACGTCCCGGGACAGGGTTTCTACGGCTACACCTTC. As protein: CASSHVPGQGFYGYTF.

The CDR3 DNA reads as TGTGCCAGTAGTAAGAACGACAGGGGAAGAGGGTACAATGAGCAGTTCTTC. Encoded protein: CASSKNDRGRGYNEQFF. The chain is built from TRBV19 and TRBJ2-1, with TRBD1 identical over 8 bases. Germline V gene data show CDR1 as LNHDA and CDR2 as SQIVND (reference sequence). The CDR3 runs to 17 residues. The ends lost 4 bases at V and 4 bases at J; junction bases unmatched: 12.

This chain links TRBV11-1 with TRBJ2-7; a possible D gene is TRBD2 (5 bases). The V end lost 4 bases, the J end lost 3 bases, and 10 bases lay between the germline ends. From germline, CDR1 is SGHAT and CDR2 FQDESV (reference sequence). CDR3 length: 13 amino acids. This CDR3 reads CASSSGLHYEQYF. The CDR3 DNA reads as TGTGCCAGCAGCTCCGGACTCCACTACGAGCAGTACTTC. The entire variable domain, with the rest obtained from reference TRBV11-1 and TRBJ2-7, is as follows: EAEVAQSPRYKITEKSQAVAFWCDPISGHATLYWYRQILGQGPELLVQFQDESVVDDSQLPKDRFSAERLKGVDSTLKIQPAELGDSAMYLCASSSGLHYEQYFGPGTRLTVT.

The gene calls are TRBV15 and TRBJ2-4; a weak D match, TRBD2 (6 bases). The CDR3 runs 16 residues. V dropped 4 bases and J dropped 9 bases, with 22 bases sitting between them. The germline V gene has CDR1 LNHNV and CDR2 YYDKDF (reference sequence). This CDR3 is CATSMAGKSPIFIQYF. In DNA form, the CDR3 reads TGTGCCACCAGCATGGCGGGGAAGTCGCCGATTTTCATTCAGTACTTC.

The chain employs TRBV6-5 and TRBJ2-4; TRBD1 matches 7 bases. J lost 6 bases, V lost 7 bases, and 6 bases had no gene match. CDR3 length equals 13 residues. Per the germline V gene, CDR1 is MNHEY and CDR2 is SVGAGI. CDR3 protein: CASTGDSGNIQYF. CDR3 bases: TGTGCCAGCACTGGGGACAGTGGAAACATTCAGTACTTC.

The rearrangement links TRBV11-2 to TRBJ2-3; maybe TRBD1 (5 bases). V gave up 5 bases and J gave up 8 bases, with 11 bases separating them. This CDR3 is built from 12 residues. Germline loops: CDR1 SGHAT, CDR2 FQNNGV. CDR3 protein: CASSPAQGTQYF. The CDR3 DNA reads TGTGCCAGCAGCCCAGCCCAGGGTACGCAGTATTTT.

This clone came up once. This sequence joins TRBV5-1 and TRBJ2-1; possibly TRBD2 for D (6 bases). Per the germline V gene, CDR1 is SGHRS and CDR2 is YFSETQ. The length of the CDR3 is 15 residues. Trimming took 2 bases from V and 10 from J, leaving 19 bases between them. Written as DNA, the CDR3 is TGCGCCAGCAGCTTCCAGCGGGCGTCCGACGGGGAGCAGTTCTTC. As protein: CASSFQRASDGEQFF.

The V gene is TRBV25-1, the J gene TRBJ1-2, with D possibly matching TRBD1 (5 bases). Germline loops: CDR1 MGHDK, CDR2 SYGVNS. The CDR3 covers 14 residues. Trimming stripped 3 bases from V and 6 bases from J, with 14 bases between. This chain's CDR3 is CASSDLGQGNGYTF. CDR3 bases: TGTGCCAGCAGTGACCTGGGCCAGGGCAATGGCTACACCTTC.

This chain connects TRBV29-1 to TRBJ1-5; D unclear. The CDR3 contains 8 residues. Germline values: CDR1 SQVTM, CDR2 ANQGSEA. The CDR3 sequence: CTLRPQHF. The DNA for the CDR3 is TGCACCCTCCGGCCCCAGCATTTT.